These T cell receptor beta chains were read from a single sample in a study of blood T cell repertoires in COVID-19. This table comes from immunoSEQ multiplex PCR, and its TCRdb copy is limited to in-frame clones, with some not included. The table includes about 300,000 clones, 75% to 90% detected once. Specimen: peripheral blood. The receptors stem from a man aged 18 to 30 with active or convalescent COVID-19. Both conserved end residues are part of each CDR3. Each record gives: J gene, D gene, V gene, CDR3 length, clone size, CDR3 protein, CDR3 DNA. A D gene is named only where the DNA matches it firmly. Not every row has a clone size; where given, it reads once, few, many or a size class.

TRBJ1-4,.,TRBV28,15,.,CASSIGRDTNEKLFF,TGTGCCAGCAGCATCGGCAGGGATACTAATGAAAAACTGTTTTTT
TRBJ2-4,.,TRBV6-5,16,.,CASSYLGHKAKNIQYF,TGTGCCAGCAGTTACTTGGGACACAAAGCCAAAAACATTCAGTACTTC
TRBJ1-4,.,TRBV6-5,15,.,CASSYSGQGSEKLFF,TGTGCCAGCAGTTACTCGGGGCAGGGGAGCGAAAAACTGTTTTTT
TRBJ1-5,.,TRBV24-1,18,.,CATRPRRPRGYSNQPQHF,TGTGCCACCAGGCCTCGTCGGCCGAGGGGGTATAGCAATCAGCCCCAGCATTTT
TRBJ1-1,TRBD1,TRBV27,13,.,CASSFTGVTEAFF,TGTGCCAGCAGTTTCACAGGGGTCACTGAAGCTTTCTTT
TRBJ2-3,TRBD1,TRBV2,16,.,CASSVGQGHDTDTQYF,TGTGCCAGCAGTGTGGGACAGGGACACGACACAGATACGCAGTATTTT
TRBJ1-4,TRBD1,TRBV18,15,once,CASSPDRGTNEKLFF,TGTGCCAGCTCACCAGACAGGGGAACTAATGAAAAACTGTTTTTT
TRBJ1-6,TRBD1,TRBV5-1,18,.,CASSGGQGRSSYNSPLHF,TGCGCCAGCAGCGGAGGACAGGGTAGAAGCTCCTATAATTCACCCCTCCACTTT
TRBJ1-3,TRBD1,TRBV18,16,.,CASSNWRQGSGNTIYF,TGTGCCAGCTCAAATTGGCGACAGGGCTCTGGAAACACCATATATTTT
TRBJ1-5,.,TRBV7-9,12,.,CASSPNNQPQHF,TGTGCCAGCAGCCCAAACAATCAGCCCCAGCATTTT
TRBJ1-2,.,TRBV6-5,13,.,CASSYDGAYGYTF,TGTGCCAGCAGTTACGACGGAGCCTATGGCTACACCTTC
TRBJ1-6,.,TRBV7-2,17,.,CASSLVLVGSGDSPLHF,TGTGCCAGCAGCTTAGTACTCGTAGGGAGTGGTGATTCACCCCTCCACTTT
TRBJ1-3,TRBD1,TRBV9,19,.,CASSGRWDRGLGVGNTIYF,TGTGCCAGCAGCGGACGATGGGACAGGGGGTTAGGGGTCGGAAACACCATATATTTT
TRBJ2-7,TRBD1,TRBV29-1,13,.,CSANGQGSYEQYF,TGCAGCGCCAACGGACAGGGGTCCTACGAGCAGTACTTC
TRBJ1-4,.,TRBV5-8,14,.,CASSLLTANEKLFF,TGTGCCAGCAGCTTGCTAACGGCTAATGAAAAACTGTTTTTT
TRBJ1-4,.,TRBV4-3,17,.,CASSQDHVRATNEKLFF,TGCGCCAGCAGCCAAGATCATGTGCGAGCAACTAATGAAAAACTGTTTTTT
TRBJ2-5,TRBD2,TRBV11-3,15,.,CASSARGSLAETQYF,TGTGCCAGCAGCGCACGCGGGAGTCTGGCGGAGACCCAGTACTTC
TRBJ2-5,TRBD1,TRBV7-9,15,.,CASSLAQGARETQYF,TGTGCCAGCAGCTTGGCGCAGGGGGCTCGAGAGACCCAGTACTTC
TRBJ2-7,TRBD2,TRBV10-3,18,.,CAISEVASGRSGSYEQYF,TGTGCCATCAGTGAGGTGGCTAGCGGGAGATCTGGCTCCTACGAGCAGTACTTC
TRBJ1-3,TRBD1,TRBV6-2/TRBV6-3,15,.,CASSSQGASGNTIYF,TGTGCCAGCAGTTCACAGGGGGCATCTGGAAACACCATATATTTT